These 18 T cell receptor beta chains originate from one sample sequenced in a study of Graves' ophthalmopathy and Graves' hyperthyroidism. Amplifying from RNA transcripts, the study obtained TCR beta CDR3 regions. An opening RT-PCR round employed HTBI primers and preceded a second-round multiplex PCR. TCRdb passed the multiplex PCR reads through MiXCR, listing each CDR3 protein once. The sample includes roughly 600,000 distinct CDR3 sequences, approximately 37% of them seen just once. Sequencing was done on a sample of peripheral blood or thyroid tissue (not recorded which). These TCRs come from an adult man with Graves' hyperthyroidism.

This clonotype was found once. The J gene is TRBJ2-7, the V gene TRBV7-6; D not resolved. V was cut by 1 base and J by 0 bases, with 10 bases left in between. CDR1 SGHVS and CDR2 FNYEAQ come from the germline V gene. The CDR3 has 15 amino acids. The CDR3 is CASSLGPALSYEQYF. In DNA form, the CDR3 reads TGTGCCAGCAGCTTAGGCCCAGCCCTCTCCTACGAGCAGTACTTC.

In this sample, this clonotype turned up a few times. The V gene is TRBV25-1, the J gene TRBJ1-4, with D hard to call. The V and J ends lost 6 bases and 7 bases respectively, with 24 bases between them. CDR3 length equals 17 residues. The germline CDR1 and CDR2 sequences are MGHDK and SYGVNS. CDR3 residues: CASSQPTSPPGGEKLFF. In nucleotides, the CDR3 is TGTGCCAGCAGCCAACCAACCTCCCCCCCTGGAGGTGAAAAACTGTTTTTT.

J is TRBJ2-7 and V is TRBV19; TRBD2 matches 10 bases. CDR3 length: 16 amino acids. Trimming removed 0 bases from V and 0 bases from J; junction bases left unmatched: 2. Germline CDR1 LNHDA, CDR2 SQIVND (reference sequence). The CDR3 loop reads CASSIDSGGSSYEQYF. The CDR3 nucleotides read TGTGCCAGTAGTATAGATAGCGGGGGGAGCTCCTACGAGCAGTACTTC.

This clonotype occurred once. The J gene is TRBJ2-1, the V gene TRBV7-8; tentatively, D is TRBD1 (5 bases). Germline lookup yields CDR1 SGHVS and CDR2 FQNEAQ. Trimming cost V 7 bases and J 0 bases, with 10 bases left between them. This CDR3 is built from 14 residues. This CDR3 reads CASTRGSSYNEQFF. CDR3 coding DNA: TGTGCCAGCACAAGGGGAAGCTCCTACAATGAGCAGTTCTTC.

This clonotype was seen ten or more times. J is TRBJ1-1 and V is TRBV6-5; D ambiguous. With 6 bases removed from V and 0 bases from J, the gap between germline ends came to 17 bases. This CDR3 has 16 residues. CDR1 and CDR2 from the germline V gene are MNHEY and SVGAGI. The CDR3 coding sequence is TGTGCCAGCAGCTATGGGAGGCAGTTCATGAACACTGAAGCTTTCTTT. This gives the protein CASSYGRQFMNTEAFF.

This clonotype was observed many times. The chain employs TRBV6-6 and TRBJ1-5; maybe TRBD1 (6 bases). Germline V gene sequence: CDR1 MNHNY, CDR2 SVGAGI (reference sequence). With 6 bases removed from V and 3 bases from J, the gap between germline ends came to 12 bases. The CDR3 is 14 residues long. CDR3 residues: CASRTGQFNQPQHF. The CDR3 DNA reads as TGTGCCAGCAGGACTGGACAGTTCAATCAGCCCCAGCATTTT.

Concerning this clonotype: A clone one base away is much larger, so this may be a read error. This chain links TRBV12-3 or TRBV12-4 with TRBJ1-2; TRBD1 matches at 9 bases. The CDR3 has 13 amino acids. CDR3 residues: CANSVTGGNGYTF. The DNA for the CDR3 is TGTGCCAACAGTGTGACAGGGGGAAACGGCTACACCTTC.

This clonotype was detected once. The CDR3 nucleotides read TGCAGCAAGGGGGTTCCTGGGGCCAACGTCCTGACTTTC. Its translation: CSKGVPGANVLTF. The chain links TRBV29-1 to TRBJ2-6, with D perhaps TRBD1 (6 bases). V lost 8 bases and J 2 bases, leaving 10 bases between the germline ends. CDR1 and CDR2 (germline): SQVTM, ANQGSEA. The CDR3 is 13 residues long.

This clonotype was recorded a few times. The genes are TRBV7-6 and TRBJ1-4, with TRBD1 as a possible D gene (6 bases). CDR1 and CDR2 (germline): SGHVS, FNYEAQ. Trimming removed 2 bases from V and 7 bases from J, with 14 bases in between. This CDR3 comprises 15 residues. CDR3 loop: CASSLLGGVSEKLFF. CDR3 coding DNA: TGTGCCAGCAGCTTACTAGGGGGAGTCAGTGAAAAACTGTTTTTT.

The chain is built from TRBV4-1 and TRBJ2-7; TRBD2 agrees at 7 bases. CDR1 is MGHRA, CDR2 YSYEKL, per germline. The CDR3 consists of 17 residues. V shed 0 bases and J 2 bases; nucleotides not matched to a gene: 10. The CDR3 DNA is TGCGCCAGCAGCCAAGAAGGAGGGAGGGCCTCACCCTACGAGCAGTACTTC. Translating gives CASSQEGGRASPYEQYF.

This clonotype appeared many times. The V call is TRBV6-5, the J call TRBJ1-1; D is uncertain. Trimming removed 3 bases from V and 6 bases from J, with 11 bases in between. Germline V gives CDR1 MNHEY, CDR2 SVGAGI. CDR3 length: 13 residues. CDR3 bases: TGTGCCAGCAGTTATGGCGAACAAGCTGAAGCTTTCTTT. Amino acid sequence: CASSYGEQAEAFF.

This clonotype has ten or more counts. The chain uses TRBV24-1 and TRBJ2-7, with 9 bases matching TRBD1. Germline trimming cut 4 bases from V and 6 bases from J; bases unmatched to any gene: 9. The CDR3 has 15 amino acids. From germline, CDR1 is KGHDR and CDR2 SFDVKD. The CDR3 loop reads CATSDARDRDGEQYF. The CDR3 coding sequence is TGTGCCACCAGTGACGCCCGGGACAGGGATGGCGAGCAGTACTTC.

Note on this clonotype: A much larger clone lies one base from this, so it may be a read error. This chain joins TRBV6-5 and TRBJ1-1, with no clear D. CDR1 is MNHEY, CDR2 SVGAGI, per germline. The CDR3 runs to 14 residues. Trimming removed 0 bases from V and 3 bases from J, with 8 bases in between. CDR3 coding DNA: TGTGCCAGCAGTTACTCGATCAGTGACACTGAAGCTTTCTTT. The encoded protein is CASSYSISDTEAFF.

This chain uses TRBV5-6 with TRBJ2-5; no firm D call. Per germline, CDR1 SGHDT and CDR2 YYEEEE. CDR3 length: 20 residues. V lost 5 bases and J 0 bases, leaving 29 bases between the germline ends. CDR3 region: CASSYSAPRAPNLYQETQYF. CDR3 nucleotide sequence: TGTGCCAGCAGTTACTCCGCCCCCAGAGCTCCTAATTTGTACCAAGAGACCCAGTACTTC.

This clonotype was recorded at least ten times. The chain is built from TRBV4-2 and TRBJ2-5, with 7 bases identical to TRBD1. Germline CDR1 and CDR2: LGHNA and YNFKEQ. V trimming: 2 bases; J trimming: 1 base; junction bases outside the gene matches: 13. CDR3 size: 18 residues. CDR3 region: CASSQFLPADRLQETQYF. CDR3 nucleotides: TGTGCCAGCAGCCAATTCCTCCCCGCGGACAGGCTCCAAGAGACCCAGTACTTC.

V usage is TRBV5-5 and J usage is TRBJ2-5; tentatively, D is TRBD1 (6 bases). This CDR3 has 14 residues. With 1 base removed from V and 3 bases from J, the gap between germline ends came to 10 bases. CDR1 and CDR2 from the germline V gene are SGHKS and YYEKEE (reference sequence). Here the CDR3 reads CASSLMAGEETQYF. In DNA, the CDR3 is TGTGCCAGCAGCTTGATGGCAGGGGAAGAGACCCAGTACTTC.

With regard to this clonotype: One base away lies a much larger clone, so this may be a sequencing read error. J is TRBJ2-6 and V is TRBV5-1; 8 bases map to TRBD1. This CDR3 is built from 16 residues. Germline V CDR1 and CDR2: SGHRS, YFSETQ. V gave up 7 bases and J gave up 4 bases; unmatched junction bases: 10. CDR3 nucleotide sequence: TGCGCCAGCGGCAGGGGGCAATGGGCCGGGGCCAACGTCCTGACTTTC. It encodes CASGRGQWAGANVLTF.

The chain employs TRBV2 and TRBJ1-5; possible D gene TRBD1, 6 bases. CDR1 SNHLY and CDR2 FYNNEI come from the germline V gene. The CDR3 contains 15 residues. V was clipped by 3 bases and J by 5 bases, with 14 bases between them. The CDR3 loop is CASSDGRGPHQPQHF. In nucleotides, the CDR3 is TGTGCCAGCAGTGATGGCAGGGGCCCCCATCAGCCCCAGCATTTT.